The sequence of this TCR beta chain was determined in a study of a mutant IDH1 vaccine in newly diagnosed glioma. Study as a whole: Beforehand, treatment had been radiotherapy, temozolomide, or both; the majority received both.

The count of this clone is one. Its antigen remains unknown. The repertoire was sequenced with immunoSEQ multiplex PCR; TCRdb's copy has only in-frame clones and lacks some. The table lists just under 70,000 clones, around 82% of them singletons, with approximately 12% in the top ten. The V segment lost 8 bases and the J segment 5 bases; nucleotides outside the gene matches: 8. The length of the CDR3 is 13 residues. Germline loops: CDR1 MGHRA, CDR2 YSYEKL. Time point described: week 35, safety follow-up. With topical imiquimod, each dose of the vaccine consisted of 300 ug of mutant IDH1 20-mer peptide.

This TCR was recovered from a man younger than 35 with glioma. The chain couples TRBV4-1 to TRBJ2-7; the match to TRBD2 covers 8 bases. Sequenced material: PBMCs, taken from a glioma patient whose treatment included an IDH1 peptide vaccine. The CDR3 loop is CASGPGLGNEQYF. DNA of the CDR3: TGCGCCAGCGGACCGGGACTAGGCAACGAGCAGTACTTC.